The 26 T cell receptor beta chains below come from one sample, sequenced in a study of cytomegalovirus exposure and HLA in healthy donors (dated by TCRdb to 2017 to 2019). Receptors were amplified or captured by the immunoSEQ multiplex PCR assay. The multiplex PCR relied on a mix of 60 forward primers for TCR Vbeta segments and 13 reverse primers for TCR Jbeta segments. Not all clones reach the TCRdb copy of this immuneACCESS table, which keeps in-frame sequences only. Checked studies attribute under half of the gap to unresolved V genes and leave the rest unexplained. Here the sample has 130,000 or so clones; approximately 80% occur a single time. The ten top clones hold 1.5% of the sample. Sequenced input: PBMCs. The receptors here all came from a woman between 18 and 30 years old in good health and CMV-seronegative.

CDR3 region: CASSIGGEKLFF. CDR3 bases: TGTGCCAGTAGTATAGGAGGTGAAAAACTGTTTTTT. The V and J genes are TRBV19 and TRBJ1-4; D unresolved. CDR1 is LNHDA, CDR2 SQIVND, per germline (reference sequence). The CDR3 has 12 amino acids. V lost 1 base and J 7 bases, leaving 4 bases between the germline ends.

The chain combines TRBV10-3 with TRBJ1-3, with D possibly TRBD1 on 5 matching bases. With 10 bases removed from V and 1 base from J, the gap between germline ends came to 8 bases. The CDR3 totals 12 residues. Germline CDR1 reads ENHRY; CDR2 reads SYGVKD. This CDR3 reads CATGHSGNTIYF. DNA for the CDR3: TGTGCCACCGGACATTCTGGAAACACCATATATTTT.

V and J are TRBV7-2 and TRBJ2-1, with 13 bases that match TRBD2. Per germline, CDR1 SGHTA and CDR2 FQGNSA. This CDR3 has 17 amino acids. The J segment lost 3 bases and the V segment lost 5 bases, leaving 7 bases of the junction unmatched. The DNA for the CDR3 is TGTGCCAGCAGCCTAGGGACTAGCGGGACTGGCTACAATGAGCAGTTCTTC. It encodes CASSLGTSGTGYNEQFF. Full variable domain (rest looked up from reference TRBV7-2 and TRBJ2-1): GAGVSQSPSNKVTEKGKDVELRCDPISGHTALYWYRQSLGQGLEFLIYFQGNSAPDKSGLPSDRFSAERTGGSVSTLTIQRTQQEDSAVYLCASSLGTSGTGYNEQFFGPGTRLTVL.

V is TRBV29-1 and J is TRBJ2-1, with TRBD2 matching over 10 bases. This CDR3 has 14 amino acids. V trimming: 5 bases; J trimming: 3 bases; junction bases outside the gene matches: 4. The V gene's germline CDR1 is SQVTM and CDR2 ANQGSEA. CDR3 amino acids: CSVPTSGVYNEQFF. DNA of the CDR3: TGCAGCGTTCCTACTAGCGGGGTCTACAATGAGCAGTTCTTC.

This rearrangement joins TRBV18 to TRBJ1-5; D remains unclear. This CDR3 contains 16 residues. Germline lookup yields CDR1 KGHSH and CDR2 LQKENI. V lost 3 bases, J lost 5 bases, and 17 bases lay in between. The CDR3 DNA follows: TGTGCCAGCTCACCTCCCGCGGCGGGGAGGTATCAGCCCCAGCATTTT. This translates into CASSPPAAGRYQPQHF.

The chain employs TRBV7-9 and TRBJ1-1; no reliable D call. The CDR3 runs 12 residues. Germline CDR1 is SEHNR and CDR2 is FQNEAQ (reference sequence). V gave up 4 bases and J gave up 2 bases, with 5 bases separating them. CDR3 region: CASSSTNTEAFF. CDR3 sequence (DNA): TGTGCCAGCAGCTCAACTAACACTGAAGCTTTCTTT.

The chain combines TRBV5-1 with TRBJ1-2; 7 positions agree with TRBD1. In germline, CDR1 is SGHRS, CDR2 YFSETQ. The CDR3 consists of 14 residues. The junction had 9 bases not matched to a gene; V was cut back by 4 bases and J by 6 bases. For the CDR3, the DNA is TGCGCCAGCAGCCGCGCTACAGGGGACGATGGCTACACCTTC. Amino acids: CASSRATGDDGYTF.

The chain employs TRBV25-1 and TRBJ2-4; TRBD2 might be the D (5 bases). Germline loops: CDR1 MGHDK, CDR2 SYGVNS. V was clipped by 1 base and J by 6 bases, with 16 bases between them. CDR3 length: 16 residues. CDR3 nucleotides: TGTGCCAGCAGTGAATCTAAGGGAGTGAATAGAAACATTCAGTACTTC. Its protein is CASSESKGVNRNIQYF.

The genes are TRBV7-9 and TRBJ2-2, with D possibly TRBD1 on 6 matching bases. The CDR3 consists of 14 residues. V was pared by 5 bases and J by 3 bases, with 10 bases between. Germline V gene sequence: CDR1 SEHNR, CDR2 FQNEAQ (reference sequence). The CDR3 here is CASSPGDYTGELFF. CDR3 nucleotides: TGTGCCAGCAGCCCAGGGGATTACACCGGGGAGCTGTTTTTT.

J is TRBJ1-1 and V is TRBV21-1; TRBD1, as called in the table, went unchecked against the DNA. TRBV21-1 corresponds to a pseudogene. The CDR3 covers 15 residues. The DNA of the CDR3 is TGTGCCAGCAGCAAAGGGATGACAGGGGGCCCTGAAGCTTTCTTT. Its protein is CASSKGMTGGPEAFF.

V gene TRBV27 combines with J gene TRBJ2-5, with 8 bases matching TRBD1. V lost 5 bases, J lost 7 bases, and 6 bases stayed unmatched. CDR3 size: 13 residues. Germline V gene data show CDR1 as MNHEY and CDR2 as SMNVEV (reference sequence). CDR3 sequence: CASSQGQGGTQYF. The DNA of the CDR3 is TGTGCCAGCAGTCAAGGACAGGGTGGGACCCAGTACTTC.

This chain links TRBV5-1 with TRBJ2-1, with 8 bases identical to TRBD2. The J segment lost 0 bases and the V segment lost 5 bases, leaving 16 bases of the junction unmatched. This CDR3 region has 19 residues. Per germline, CDR1 SGHRS and CDR2 YFSETQ. Here the CDR3 reads CASSWRLAFNRSSYNEQFF. The CDR3 nucleotides read TGCGCCAGCAGTTGGAGACTAGCGTTCAACCGCTCCTCCTACAATGAGCAGTTCTTC.

The gene calls are TRBV4-3 and TRBJ1-5; 9 nucleotides line up with TRBD1. V lost 0 bases to trimming and J lost 4 bases; unmatched junction nucleotides: 7. The V gene's germline CDR1 is LGHNA and CDR2 YSLEER. This CDR3 is 17 amino acids long. DNA for the CDR3: TGCGCCAGCAGCCAAGAACCCGGACAGGGGATTAATCAGCCCCAGCATTTT. It yields the protein CASSQEPGQGINQPQHF.

The J gene is TRBJ1-1, the V gene TRBV16; no reliable D call. From germline, CDR1 is KGHSY and CDR2 FQNENV. The V end lost 1 base, the J end lost 6 bases, and 12 bases lay between the germline ends. The CDR3 has 14 amino acids. CDR3 coding DNA: TGTGCCAGCAGCCAATACCAGAGCGCAGCTGAAGCTTTCTTT. It codes for CASSQYQSAAEAFF.

This clone was found once. The chain is built from TRBV4-3 and TRBJ1-6, with unresolved D. The CDR3 is made up of 18 amino acids. Trimming removed 0 bases at V and 0 bases at J, with 12 bases between. Germline-derived CDR1 and CDR2 are LGHNA and YSLEER. The CDR3 DNA reads as TGCGCCAGCAGCCAAGAGGGGTCCGGGGACTCCTATAATTCACCCCTCCACTTT. This codes for CASSQEGSGDSYNSPLHF.

This chain links TRBV7-9 with TRBJ1-1; a weak D match, TRBD1 (6 bases). The CDR3 contains 13 residues. The V end was cut by 3 bases, the J end by 1 base, with 6 bases between. CDR1 and CDR2 from the germline V gene are SEHNR and FQNEAQ (reference sequence). CDR3 amino acids: CASSLDRNTEAFF. The CDR3 coding sequence is TGTGCCAGCAGCTTGGACAGGAACACTGAAGCTTTCTTT.

The chain links TRBV6-5 to TRBJ1-1, with D possibly being TRBD1 (6 bases). The ends were cut back, 3 bases at V and 4 bases at J, with 15 bases in the middle. CDR3 length: 15 amino acids. Germline V gives CDR1 MNHEY, CDR2 SVGAGI. The CDR3 loop reads CASSYTQGRFTEAFF. CDR3 DNA sequence: TGTGCCAGCAGTTATACCCAGGGGCGGTTCACTGAAGCTTTCTTT.

This chain uses TRBV5-4 with TRBJ2-7; 9 bases are a match to TRBD1. The CDR3 is 14 residues long. Trimming took 3 bases from V and 7 from J; bases not matched to a gene: 8. Germline V lookup: CDR1 SGHNT, CDR2 YYREEE (reference sequence). CDR3 residues: CASSWADRGEEQYF. In DNA, the CDR3 is TGTGCCAGCAGCTGGGCGGACAGGGGTGAGGAGCAGTACTTC.

The chain combines TRBV2 with TRBJ1-4, with TRBD1 as a possible D gene (5 bases). CDR1 is SNHLY, CDR2 FYNNEI, per germline. V was clipped by 6 bases and J by 6 bases, with 11 bases between them. This CDR3 has 13 residues. CDR3 nucleotides: TGTGCCAGCAGCGTCCAGGGTTATGAAAAACTGTTTTTT. Protein product: CASSVQGYEKLFF.

This rearrangement joins TRBV6-5 to TRBJ1-1; D is ambiguous. The V end was cut by 2 bases, the J end by 1 base, with 5 bases between. This CDR3 contains 13 residues. Germline loops: CDR1 MNHEY, CDR2 SVGAGI. The CDR3 DNA reads as TGTGCCAGCAGTTACGGCAGGAACACTGAAGCTTTCTTT. This translates into CASSYGRNTEAFF.

This clone has more than one count but fewer than ten. The chain uses TRBV7-9 and TRBJ1-4; 7 bases are a match to TRBD1. J was trimmed by 8 bases and V by 4 bases; bases with no gene match: 10. Germline CDR1 is SEHNR and CDR2 is FQNEAQ (reference sequence). CDR3 length: 15 amino acids. This chain's CDR3 is CASSWIGGRGEKLFF. The CDR3 DNA is TGTGCCAGCAGCTGGATAGGGGGCCGGGGGGAAAAACTGTTTTTT. Supplemented by reference TRBV7-9 and TRBJ1-4, the full variable domain reads DTGVSQNPRHKITKRGQNVTFRCDPISEHNRLYWYRQTLGQGPEFLTYFQNEAQLEKSRLLSDRFSAERPKGSFSTLEIQRTEQGDSAMYLCASSWIGGRGEKLFFGSGTQLSVL.

The rearrangement joins TRBV18 to TRBJ1-2, with 10 bases matching TRBD1. The CDR3 runs to 18 residues. CDR1 KGHSH and CDR2 LQKENI come from the germline V gene. Trimming removed 5 bases from V and 6 bases from J; junction bases left unmatched: 18. The CDR3 DNA is TGTGCCAGCTCAGAAGGGCGAGTCCGGGACAGGGGCTTGCATGGCTACACCTTC. This translates into CASSEGRVRDRGLHGYTF. The variable domain in full, with the rest retrieved from reference TRBV18 and TRBJ1-2, is NAGVMQNPRHLVRRRGQEARLRCSPMKGHSHVYWYRQLPEEGLKFMVYLQKENIIDESGMPKERFSAEFPKEGPSILRIQQVVRGDSAAYFCASSEGRVRDRGLHGYTFGSGTRLTVV.

This clone has just one count. The V call is TRBV27, the J call TRBJ1-2; TRBD1 agrees at 9 bases. The germline gives CDR1 MNHEY, CDR2 SMNVEV (reference sequence). The junction had 7 bases not matched to a gene; V was cut back by 7 bases and J by 7 bases. The CDR3 length is 13 residues. CDR3 loop: CASTTGGEFGYTF. Here the CDR3 DNA reads TGTGCCAGCACTACAGGGGGCGAATTTGGCTACACCTTC.

This sequence joins TRBV7-9 and TRBJ2-3; D not resolved. The germline CDR1 and CDR2 sequences are SEHNR and FQNEAQ (reference sequence). The CDR3 loop spans 10 amino acids. The V and J ends lost 2 bases and 9 bases respectively, with 3 bases between them. The CDR3 DNA is TGTGCCAGCAGCTTACAGACGCAGTATTTT. Amino acid sequence: CASSLQTQYF.

This chain connects TRBV7-2 to TRBJ2-5, with TRBD1 matching 8 bases. With V trimmed by 3 bases and J by 5 bases, 5 bases remained unmatched. CDR3 size: 14 residues. Germline V gene lookup returns CDR1 SGHTA and CDR2 FQGNSA. CDR3 in amino acids: CASSLRDRRETQYF. Here the CDR3 DNA reads TGTGCCAGCAGCTTGAGGGACAGGCGGGAGACCCAGTACTTC.

V is TRBV4-1 and J is TRBJ1-2, with a weak D call TRBD1 (6 bases). Germline V gene data show CDR1 as MGHRA and CDR2 as YSYEKL. The ends were cut back, 0 bases at V and 3 bases at J, with 11 bases in the middle. The CDR3 is 15 residues long. CDR3 coding DNA: TGCGCCAGCAGCCAAGATCACGAGGGGGACTATGGCTACACCTTC. This codes for CASSQDHEGDYGYTF.